This TCR beta chain was profiled in a study of shared clonotypes between healthy human individuals. For the study at large: Used for every donor were three CD4 naive, three CD4 memory, two CD8 naive and one CD8 memory plate.

Original processing notes: Sequence data from immunoSEQ were junction-only and lacked quality scores; consequently, filtering differed. TCRdb's table, derived via immunoSEQ multiplex PCR, lists solely in-frame clones and lacks some. The DNA gave D and trimming, while V, J and clone size come from that table. Counted here are about 640,000 clones, about two thirds occurring once; the ten biggest clones make up around 2%. Study-wide findings and caveats: Memory subsets generally showed smaller estimated richness than naive subsets did.

This clone was seen more than once but under ten times. Its antigen remains unknown. The donor cohort consisted entirely of Caucasian adults residing in Nashville, Tennessee. This CDR3 is 11 amino acids long. V lost 1 base, J lost 7 bases, and 8 bases lay in between. Germline loops: CDR1 DFQATT, CDR2 SNEGSKA (reference sequence). The TCR sequence derives from a woman aged 30 to 39 in good health. Sample: memory CD4+ T cells sorted from blood. The subset is: CD45RA-negative fraction. J is TRBJ2-7 and V is TRBV20-1, with D tentatively TRBD1 (5 bases). CDR3 sequence: CSARASGEQYF. CDR3 coding DNA: TGCAGTGCTAGAGCATCAGGGGAGCAGTACTTC.